The entry below gives a single T cell receptor beta chain sequence along with its context. These data belong to a study of T cell responses to AZD1222 COVID-19 vaccine. The ends were cut back, 0 bases at V and 6 bases at J, with 6 bases in the middle. The germline V gene encodes CDR1 SGDLS and CDR2 YYNGEE. The CDR3 has 13 residues. The protocol was immunoSEQ multiplex PCR, while the TCRdb copy is restricted to in-frame clones and leaves out a portion. The sample holds approximately 84,000 clones, roughly nine tenths seen once. The source is an adult in good health. Sample: peripheral blood, taken on day 0 of AZD1222 vaccination. The V gene is TRBV9, the J gene TRBJ2-2, with D hard to call. The CDR3 sequence is CASSVVGAGELFF. The CDR3 nucleotides read TGTGCCAGCAGCGTAGTTGGAGCCGGGGAGCTGTTTTTT.